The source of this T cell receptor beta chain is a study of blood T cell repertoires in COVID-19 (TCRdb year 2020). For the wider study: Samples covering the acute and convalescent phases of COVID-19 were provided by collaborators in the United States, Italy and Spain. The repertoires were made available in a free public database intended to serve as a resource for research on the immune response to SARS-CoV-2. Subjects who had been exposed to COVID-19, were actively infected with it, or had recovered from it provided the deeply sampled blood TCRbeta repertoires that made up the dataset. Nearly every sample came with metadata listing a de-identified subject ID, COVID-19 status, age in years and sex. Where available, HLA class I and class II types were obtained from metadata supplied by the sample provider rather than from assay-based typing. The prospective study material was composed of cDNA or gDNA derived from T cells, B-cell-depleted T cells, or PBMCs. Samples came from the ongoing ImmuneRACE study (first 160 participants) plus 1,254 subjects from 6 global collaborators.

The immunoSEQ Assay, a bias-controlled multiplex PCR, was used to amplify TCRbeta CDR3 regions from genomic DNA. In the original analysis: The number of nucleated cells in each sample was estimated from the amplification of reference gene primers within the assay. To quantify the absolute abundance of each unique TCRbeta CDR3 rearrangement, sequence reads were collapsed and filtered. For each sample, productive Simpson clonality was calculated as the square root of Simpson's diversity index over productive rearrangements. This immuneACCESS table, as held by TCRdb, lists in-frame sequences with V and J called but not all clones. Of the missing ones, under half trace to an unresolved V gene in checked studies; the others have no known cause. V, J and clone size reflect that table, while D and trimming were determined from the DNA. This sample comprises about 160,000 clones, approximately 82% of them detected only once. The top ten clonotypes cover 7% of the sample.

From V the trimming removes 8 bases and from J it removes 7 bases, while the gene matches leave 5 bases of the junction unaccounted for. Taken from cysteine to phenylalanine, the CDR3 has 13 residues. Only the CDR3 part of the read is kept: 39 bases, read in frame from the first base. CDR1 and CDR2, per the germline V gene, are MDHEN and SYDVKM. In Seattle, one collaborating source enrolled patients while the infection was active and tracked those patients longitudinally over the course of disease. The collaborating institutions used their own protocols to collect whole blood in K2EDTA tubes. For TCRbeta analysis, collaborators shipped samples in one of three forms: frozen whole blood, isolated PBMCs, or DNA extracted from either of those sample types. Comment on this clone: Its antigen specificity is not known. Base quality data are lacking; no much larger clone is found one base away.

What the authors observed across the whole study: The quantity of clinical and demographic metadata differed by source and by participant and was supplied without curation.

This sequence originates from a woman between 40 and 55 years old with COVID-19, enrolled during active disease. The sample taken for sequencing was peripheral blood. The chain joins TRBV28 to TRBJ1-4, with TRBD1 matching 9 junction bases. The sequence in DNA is TGTGCCAGCCTGACAGGGGGGCGTGAAAAACTGTTTTTT. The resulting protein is CASLTGGREKLFF.